The rows below give T cell receptor beta chains drawn from one sample of a study of blood T cell repertoires in COVID-19. Method: immunoSEQ multiplex PCR; TCRdb's copy keeps in-frame clones and lacks some. The repertoire consists of about 260,000 clones, with about nine tenths occurring once and the leading ten covering approximately 9.4%. The sample was peripheral blood. These receptors originate from a man aged 40-49 years who had recovered from COVID-19. The CDR3 runs from the conserved cysteine through the conserved F or W. The D gene is left open where the match is weak. A row's size may be missing; if present it is once, few, many or a size class.

j_gene	abundance	d_gene	v_gene	CDR3aa	CDR3nt
TRBJ2-2	.	TRBD2	TRBV7-9	CASSSRGGLAVDGELFF	TGTGCCAGCAGCTCTAGAGGGGGACTAGCGGTTGATGGGGAGCTGTTTTTT
TRBJ2-4	.	TRBD2	TRBV5-1	CASSLSSTSGGAGPKNIQYF	TGCGCCAGCAGCTTATCGTCGACTAGCGGGGGGGCCGGGCCCAAAAACATTCAGTACTTC
TRBJ2-1	.	TRBD1	TRBV19	CASSLGQEHSYNEQFF	TGTGCCAGTAGTTTGGGACAGGAGCACTCCTACAATGAGCAGTTCTTC
TRBJ2-7	.	.	TRBV3-1/TRBV3-2	CASTPESGEPLAYEQYF	TGTGCCAGCACCCCGGAGTCAGGGGAGCCTCTCGCCTACGAGCAGTACTTC
TRBJ2-7	.	TRBD2	TRBV10-1	CASSESTSGGPYEQYF	TGCGCCAGCAGTGAGTCAACTAGCGGGGGACCTTACGAGCAGTACTTC
TRBJ2-4	.	TRBD1	TRBV6-5	CASKSTGSGKNIQYF	TGTGCCAGCAAATCGACAGGGTCGGGCAAAAACATTCAGTACTTC
TRBJ1-2	.	TRBD1	TRBV29-1	CSAMPEGAQAYGYTF	TGCAGCGCCATGCCCGAGGGGGCGCAGGCCTATGGCTACACCTTC
TRBJ2-7	.	.	TRBV10-3	CAISSRGEQYF	TGTGCCATCAGTAGCAGGGGCGAGCAGTACTTC
TRBJ2-3	.	.	TRBV29-1	CSFSRPTDTQYF	TGCAGCTTCTCCAGGCCAACAGATACGCAGTATTTT
TRBJ1-2	few	TRBD1	TRBV7-2	CASSQDRVYGYTF	TGTGCCAGCAGCCAGGACAGGGTCTATGGCTACACCTTC
TRBJ1-1	few	TRBD1	TRBV30	CAEATGTNTEAFF	TGTGCCGAAGCGACAGGGACGAACACTGAAGCTTTCTTT
TRBJ2-1	.	.	TRBV4-3	CASSQGIGNNEQFF	TGCGCCAGCAGCCAAGGGATCGGGAACAATGAGCAGTTCTTC
TRBJ2-5	many	TRBD1	TRBV5-6	CASTPSTGGRETQYF	TGTGCCAGCACGCCGTCCACAGGGGGCAGAGAGACCCAGTACTTC
TRBJ1-2	.	TRBD1	TRBV25-1	CASSDGQALYGYTF	TGTGCCAGCAGTGACGGACAGGCCCTCTATGGCTACACCTTC
TRBJ2-1	.	.	TRBV19	CATSPRRAPYNEQFF	TGTGCCACCTCACCTAGGCGGGCCCCCTACAATGAGCAGTTCTTC
TRBJ1-4	.	.	TRBV6-5	CASSSRQGITNEKLFF	TGTGCCAGCAGTTCGCGGCAGGGAATAACTAATGAAAAACTGTTTTTT
TRBJ2-7	.	.	TRBV6-2/TRBV6-3	CASSPGSGEQYF	TGTGCCAGCAGTCCGGGGAGTGGGGAGCAGTACTTC
TRBJ2-1	.	TRBD2	TRBV7-8	CASRDRGESSYNEQFF	TGTGCCAGCAGGGACCGGGGGGAAAGCTCCTACAATGAGCAGTTCTTC
TRBJ2-1	.	TRBD1	TRBV6-2/TRBV6-3	CASSYYYDRAYEQFF	TGTGCCAGCAGTTACTATTACGACAGGGCCTATGAGCAGTTCTTC
TRBJ2-1	.	.	TRBV29-1	CSVGLFSSYSEQFF	TGCAGCGTCGGACTTTTCAGCTCCTACAGTGAGCAGTTCTTC
TRBJ2-1	.	.	TRBV5-1	CASSFVASTSYNEQFF	TGCGCCAGCAGCTTTGTGGCTAGCACGTCCTACAATGAGCAGTTCTTC
TRBJ1-2	.	.	TRBV6-5	CASSSYRADRGYTF	TGTGCCAGCAGTTCCTACAGGGCGGATCGTGGCTACACCTTC
TRBJ1-2	.	TRBD1	TRBV10-3	CAIQISEPGQGYGYTF	TGTGCCATTCAAATATCCGAACCGGGACAGGGGTATGGCTACACCTTC
TRBJ1-5	few	.	TRBV27	CASSTWNQPQHF	TGTGCCAGCTCTACCTGGAATCAGCCCCAGCATTTT
TRBJ2-7	.	TRBD1	TRBV27	CASSPTTGLHEQYF	TGTGCCAGCAGTCCCACGACAGGGCTCCACGAGCAGTACTTC
TRBJ1-2	.	TRBD1	TRBV25-1	CASSWDRGNYGYTF	TGTGCCAGCAGCTGGGACAGGGGTAACTATGGCTACACCTTC
TRBJ2-7	.	.	TRBV3-1/TRBV3-2	CASSRARIYEQYF	TGTGCCAGCAGCCGGGCACGGATCTACGAGCAGTACTTC
TRBJ2-7	.	TRBD2	TRBV19	CASSSGRAWEEQYF	TGTGCCAGTAGTAGCGGGAGGGCCTGGGAGGAGCAGTACTTC
TRBJ2-3	.	TRBD2	TRBV7-9	CASSFTASGISDTQYF	TGTGCCAGCAGCTTTACTGCTAGCGGGATCTCAGATACGCAGTATTTT
TRBJ2-4	.	.	TRBV21-1	CASSKRGRYLAKNIQYF	TGTGCCAGCAGCAAAAGGGGCAGGTATTTGGCCAAAAACATTCAGTACTTC
TRBJ2-7	.	TRBD1	TRBV27	CASARTGGGASYEQYF	TGTGCCAGCGCCCGGACAGGGGGAGGGGCCTCCTACGAGCAGTACTTC
TRBJ2-2	.	.	TRBV10-1	CASSEYQGGTGELFF	TGCGCCAGCAGTGAGTACCAGGGAGGCACCGGGGAGCTGTTTTTT
TRBJ1-5	.	.	TRBV6-2/TRBV6-3	CASSKTVLTQPQHF	TGTGCCAGCAGTAAGACAGTCCTCACTCAGCCCCAGCATTTT
TRBJ2-7	.	TRBD2	TRBV7-2	CASSLEASGGVRYEQYF	TGTGCCAGCAGCTTAGAGGCTAGCGGGGGCGTGAGATACGAGCAGTACTTC
TRBJ2-5	.	TRBD1	TRBV15	CATSRGTAPGETQYF	TGTGCCACCAGCAGGGGGACAGCCCCAGGGGAGACCCAGTACTTC
TRBJ2-2	.	TRBD1	TRBV19	CASTGQGNWGGELFF	TGTGCCAGTACGGGACAGGGGAATTGGGGCGGGGAGCTGTTTTTT
TRBJ2-7	.	TRBD2	TRBV5-4	CASSLPGTRFEQYF	TGTGCCAGCAGCCTCCCCGGGACTAGGTTCGAGCAGTACTTC
TRBJ2-3	.	TRBD2	TRBV30	CAWSPLIRTSGRRDTQYF	TGTGCCTGGAGTCCTCTAATCCGGACTAGCGGGAGGAGAGATACGCAGTATTTT
TRBJ2-3	.	TRBD2	TRBV30	CAWSAGGPTDTQYF	TGTGCCTGGTCCGCGGGAGGTCCCACAGATACGCAGTATTTT
TRBJ1-2	.	.	TRBV19	CASNSDRNYGYTF	TGTGCCAGTAATTCCGACAGAAACTATGGCTACACCTTC
TRBJ2-1	.	TRBD2	TRBV11-2	CASSLVGLAGYAEQFF	TGTGCCAGCAGCTTAGTGGGTCTAGCGGGGTACGCTGAGCAGTTCTTC